This is a list of T cell receptor beta chains from one sample in a study of blood T cells in healthy people across ages. Each CDR3 protein gets one entry after TCRdb re-called the 5' RACE reads with MiXCR. Of roughly 700,000 distinct CDR3 sequences listed, more than 40% are singletons. Sequences were obtained from blood. These receptors all stem from a woman aged 55-70 years in good health. The conserved cysteine and the conserved F or W are not part of the CDR3 here.

cdr3_length,j_call,v_call,cdr3_aa
12,TRBJ2-5,TRBV12-3/TRBV12-4,ASSVTSGKLMQY
13,TRBJ2-5,TRBV20-1,SAKAFGRLGETQY
12,TRBJ2-1,TRBV9,ASNPRDRYNEQF
14,TRBJ2-3,TRBV4-1,ASSQDRSPIADTQY
11,TRBJ1-2,TRBV20-1,SATGGADYGYT
14,TRBJ2-3,TRBV20-1,SARDLGGSSTDTQY
10,NA,TRBV3-1,ASRDRSNIQY
10,TRBJ1-1,TRBV29-1,SVNPGGTEAF
13,TRBJ2-4,TRBV4-3,ASSPVGPGGDIQY
11,NA,TRBV2,AARLAGSYEQY
12,TRBJ2-7,TRBV4-2,ASSQPLAAYEQY
13,TRBJ2-1,TRBV28,ASSWDRGRYNEQF
15,TRBJ2-3,TRBV28,ASSFPLSGRPTDTQY
11,TRBJ1-1,TRBV20-1,SASVGAGAEAF
10,TRBJ1-4,TRBV2,ASSEAFGKLF
14,TRBJ2-5,TRBV11-2,ASSVFSGLLQETQY
11,TRBJ2-7,TRBV5-1,ASSTKGGYEQY
13,TRBJ1-4,TRBV7-3,ASSSQGTTNEKLF
14,NA,TRBV7-3,ASSLLAGVSYNEQY
13,TRBJ2-3,TRBV4-2,ASSRTSGTTDTQY
11,TRBJ1-4,TRBV29-1,SAETGSDEKLF
12,TRBJ2-7,TRBV3-1,ASSQEGTSYEQY
12,TRBJ2-5,TRBV7-2,ASSPSLSQETQY
13,TRBJ2-1,TRBV6-5,ASSRQESSYNEQF
12,NA,TRBV20-1,SARAPALGDEQY
14,TRBJ2-7,TRBV5-1,ASSPDTSGSSYEQY
10,TRBJ2-1,TRBV10-2,ASSGLDNEQF
13,TRBJ2-7,TRBV28,ASSETSGGTYEQY
11,TRBJ1-2,TRBV5-1,ASSFSPSYGYT
13,TRBJ2-1,TRBV5-1,ASIPGTEGNNEQF
17,TRBJ2-1,TRBV10-2,ASSEEAGGVGESYNEQF
15,TRBJ1-2,TRBV7-2,ASSLEGGQGSNYGYT
13,TRBJ2-1,TRBV5-1,ASSLDDRLSNEQF
13,TRBJ2-2,TRBV20-1,SARDRNRGKGELF
15,TRBJ2-3,TRBV20-1,SAWDRTRSTRTDTQY
12,TRBJ2-7,TRBV5-5,ASSFRQSEDEQY
11,TRBJ2-1,TRBV18,ASSPSGRNEQF
16,TRBJ1-6,TRBV7-9,ASSLYRSAAGQDSPLH
13,TRBJ1-5,TRBV20-1,SARLPQGARQPQH
12,TRBJ2-3,TRBV20-1,SAPGRAGTDTQY
15,TRBJ2-5,TRBV28,ASSGSGSRGPQETQY
14,TRBJ2-1,TRBV27,ASSLGLAGTYNEQF
14,TRBJ2-7,TRBV5-1,ASSSYLAEPTYEQY
11,TRBJ2-7,TRBV3-1,ASSSVRRHEQY
13,TRBJ1-1,TRBV9,ASSVGGGWNTEAF
12,TRBJ2-6,TRBV11-2,ASSSDGGANVLT
15,TRBJ2-5,TRBV11-3,ASSPQGAGSSGETQY
14,TRBJ2-1,TRBV21-1,ASSKVWTSGPNEQF
10,TRBJ2-3,TRBV20-1,SARKTTDTQY
12,TRBJ2-3,TRBV28,ASILDGGTDTQY
9,TRBJ2-1,TRBV7-9,ASGEHNERF
15,TRBJ2-2,TRBV27,ASSLVAGGPRTGELF
16,TRBJ2-6,TRBV7-3,ASSLPAGALSGANVLT
13,TRBJ2-5,TRBV6-2/TRBV6-3,ASSRRARDQETQY
11,TRBJ1-1,TRBV6-5,ASRDRGLTEAF
11,TRBJ2-3,TRBV29-1,SGRRGSTDTQY
13,TRBJ2-5,TRBV20-1,SARAGVARRETQY